This T cell receptor beta chain derives from a study of blood T cell repertoires in COVID-19. For the study at large: The United States, Italy and Spain were the sources of the acute and convalescent COVID-19 samples. PBMCs, B-cell-depleted T cells, or T cells provided the cDNA or gDNA that made up the material.

Authors' analysis steps: Amplifying reference gene primers gave estimates of nucleated cell counts. Assay: immunoSEQ multiplex PCR; the TCRdb copy retains only in-frame clones and omits some. From that table come the V and J calls and clone size; the DNA was used to work out D and trimming. This table holds about 43,000 clones, approximately 88% found once. This clone has a handful of counts. The CDR3 is 18 amino acids. Germline CDR1 and CDR2: GTSNPN and SVGIG (reference sequence). The J segment lost 7 bases and the V segment lost 2 bases, leaving 15 bases of the junction unmatched. The V and J genes are TRBV30 and TRBJ2-1; 12 bases are shared with TRBD2. The sample comprised peripheral blood. The sequence was obtained from a man between 60 and 75 years old with active COVID-19. The CDR3 DNA reads TGTGCCTGGAGTTACAATCCGGGACTAGCGGGCCGGGGGAATGAGCAGTTCTTC. Its translation: CAWSYNPGLAGRGNEQFF.